Shown below are 16 T cell receptor beta chains from a single sample sequenced in a study of T cells after posttransplantation cyclophosphamide. The data were produced by immunoSEQ multiplex PCR, yet TCRdb's version contains in-frame clones alone and is incomplete. This sample has about 11,000 clones; 85% to 95% occur once, and the top ten carry 0.25% to 0.3%. The sample comprised naive CD8+ T cells sorted from PBMCs. These receptors all stem from a man aged 30 to 39 in good health and a related stem cell transplant donor.

The rearrangement joins TRBV9 to TRBJ1-3, with TRBD1 matching 7 bases. CDR3 length equals 14 residues. V lost 3 bases, J lost 2 bases, and 2 bases stayed unmatched. Germline V gene lookup returns CDR1 SGDLS and CDR2 YYNGEE. This CDR3 is CASSATGAGNTIYF. The CDR3 DNA is TGTGCCAGCAGCGCAACAGGGGCTGGAAACACCATATATTTT.

The rearrangement joins TRBV13 to TRBJ2-7, with 9 nucleotides matching TRBD1. The CDR3 loop spans 15 amino acids. Germline V CDR1 and CDR2: PRHDT, FYEKMQ (reference sequence). V lost 3 bases to trimming and J lost 2 bases; unmatched junction nucleotides: 5. In nucleotides, the CDR3 is TGTGCCAGCAGCTTGGGCCGGGACAGGGCCTACGAGCAGTACTTC. As protein: CASSLGRDRAYEQYF.

This clone was detected only once. The CDR3 spells CASSPGLAGGPPYEQYF. CDR3 nucleotide sequence: TGTGCCAGCTCACCGGGACTAGCGGGGGGGCCTCCCTACGAGCAGTACTTC. V and J are TRBV18 and TRBJ2-5, with TRBD2 matching over 16 bases. The J call is in doubt because the DNA end fits TRBJ2-7 better. Looked up from germline, CDR1 is KGHSH and CDR2 is LQKENI. The CDR3 is 17 residues long.

This clone appeared once. The chain combines TRBV29-1 with TRBJ1-1, with D perhaps TRBD1 (5 bases). There are 12 residues in the CDR3. V was pared by 0 bases and J by 10 bases, with 12 bases between. Germline values: CDR1 SQVTM, CDR2 ANQGSEA. CDR3 protein: CSVEELGQGAFF. The CDR3 region has the DNA TGCAGCGTTGAAGAGCTCGGTCAGGGAGCTTTCTTT.

The genes are TRBV27 and TRBJ2-6, with D unresolved. Trimming took off 1 base at V and 0 bases at J, with 7 bases between the two ends. Germline loops: CDR1 MNHEY, CDR2 SMNVEV (reference sequence). This CDR3 spans 16 amino acids. Here the CDR3 reads CASSLWALSGANVLTF. CDR3 bases: TGTGCCAGCAGTTTATGGGCCCTCTCTGGGGCCAACGTCCTGACTTTC.

The rearrangement joins TRBV4-2 to TRBJ1-4; TRBD1 might be the D (5 bases). This CDR3 has 18 amino acids. Germline loops: CDR1 LGHNA, CDR2 YNFKEQ. V lost 0 bases, J lost 2 bases, and 16 bases lay in between. The CDR3 here is CASSQDPRKGLTNEKLFF. The CDR3 DNA reads TGTGCCAGCAGCCAAGACCCCAGGAAGGGGTTGACTAATGAAAAACTGTTTTTT.

This clone occurred once. The chain joins TRBV18 to TRBJ2-3; D call uncertain. The CDR3 has 16 residues. The germline gives CDR1 KGHSH, CDR2 LQKENI. V gave up 2 bases and J gave up 0 bases, with 12 bases separating them. Here the CDR3 DNA reads TGTGCCAGCTCACCAGAGGAAAGCTCTAGCACAGATACGCAGTATTTT. Protein product: CASSPEESSSTDTQYF.

The V gene is TRBV4-1, the J gene TRBJ2-3; 9 bases align to TRBD2. The CDR3 sequence is 15 residues long. Per germline, CDR1 MGHRA and CDR2 YSYEKL. The V and J ends lost 3 bases and 6 bases, in that order; junction bases with no gene match: 7. The CDR3, as DNA: TGCGCCAGCAGCCAGTTAGCGGGGGATTTGGATACGCAGTATTTT. Its protein is CASSQLAGDLDTQYF.

The V call is TRBV11-2, the J call TRBJ2-5; 14 bases align to TRBD2. The CDR3 has 16 amino acids. CDR1 SGHAT and CDR2 FQNNGV come from the germline V gene. V lost 5 bases and J lost 3; bases outside the gene matches: 5. This chain's CDR3 is CASSPPGLAGEETQYF. Written as DNA, the CDR3 is TGTGCCAGCAGCCCCCCGGGACTAGCGGGGGAAGAGACCCAGTACTTC.

The chain is built from TRBV4-2 and TRBJ2-3, with 10 bases aligning to TRBD2. CDR1 LGHNA and CDR2 YNFKEQ come from the germline V gene. The CDR3 is 17 residues long. V was pared by 5 bases and J by 2 bases, with 10 bases of the junction left unmatched. In DNA form, the CDR3 reads TGTGCCAGCAGCGGGTCTAGCGGGGGCCTCTTCACAGATACGCAGTATTTT. This codes for CASSGSSGGLFTDTQYF.

The rearrangement links TRBV14 to TRBJ2-7; tentative D call: TRBD2 (6 bases). The CDR3 contains 16 residues. The V gene's germline CDR1 is SGHDN and CDR2 FVKESK. The V end lost 3 bases, the J end lost 0 bases, and 15 bases lay between the germline ends. The CDR3: CASSQNWDGGSYEQYF. The CDR3 coding sequence is TGTGCCAGCAGCCAGAACTGGGACGGGGGCTCCTACGAGCAGTACTTC.

The chain uses TRBV10-1 and TRBJ2-3; D is possibly TRBD1 (6 bases). Germline CDR1 and CDR2: WNHNN and SYGVQD (reference sequence). V lost 2 bases, J lost 2 bases, and 8 bases lay in between. This CDR3 region has 14 residues. CDR3 coding DNA: TGCGCCAGCAGTGAGGGACAGTTCACAGATACGCAGTATTTT. Residues: CASSEGQFTDTQYF.

The CDR3 nucleotides are TGTGCCAGCAGTATAGGGCAGGGGGCTTATGGCTACACCTTC. Its translation: CASSIGQGAYGYTF. The genes are TRBV2 and TRBJ1-2, with 8 bases that match TRBD1. The CDR3 is made up of 14 amino acids. Germline lookup yields CDR1 SNHLY and CDR2 FYNNEI. The ends lost 5 bases at V and 5 bases at J; junction bases unmatched: 7.

V is TRBV5-6 and J is TRBJ2-2, with 8 bases identical to TRBD2. After removal of 3 bases from V and 0 bases from J, the junction contained 4 bases not matched to a gene. The CDR3 is made up of 16 amino acids. Germline V gene sequence: CDR1 SGHDT, CDR2 YYEEEE. The CDR3 protein is CASSYSGAANTGELFF. Written as DNA, the CDR3 is TGTGCCAGCAGCTATAGCGGGGCAGCGAACACCGGGGAGCTGTTTTTT.

The rearrangement joins TRBV7-9 to TRBJ2-1; tentative D call: TRBD1 (5 bases). With 6 bases removed from V and 2 bases from J, the gap between germline ends came to 5 bases. The length of the CDR3 is 12 residues. Looked up from germline, CDR1 is SEHNR and CDR2 is FQNEAQ (reference sequence). DNA of the CDR3: TGTGCCAGCAGGGGGCCCTACAATGAGCAGTTCTTC. Amino acids: CASRGPYNEQFF.

This clone was observed a single time. The chain uses TRBV28 and TRBJ2-1, with D perhaps TRBD1 (5 bases). Germline lookup yields CDR1 MDHEN and CDR2 SYDVKM. This CDR3 is built from 15 residues. Between the trimmed V and J ends, which lost 2 bases and 0 bases, there was a span of 8 bases. CDR3 amino acids: CASSLRGDSYNEQFF. The CDR3 nucleotides read TGTGCCAGCAGTTTAAGGGGTGACTCCTACAATGAGCAGTTCTTC. Full variable domain (remainder filled in from reference TRBV28 and TRBJ2-1): DVKVTQSSRYLVKRTGEKVFLECVQDMDHENMFWYRQDPGLGLRLIYFSYDVKMKEKGDIPEGYSVSREKKERFSLILESASTNQTSMYLCASSLRGDSYNEQFFGPGTRLTVL.